The 30 T cell receptor beta chains reported below all come from one sample, sequenced in a study of regulatory T cells in long-lasting Graves disease. Assembly of TCR beta libraries relied on iRepertoire HTBI primers together with Arm-PCR of CDR3 regions. MiXCR was run by TCRdb on the multiplex PCR reads, yielding one entry per CDR3 protein. This sample yields 350,000 to 450,000 distinct CDR3 sequences, of which just under 15% are seen a single time; over 15% belongs to the top ten. Time point in this sample: newly diagnosed GD, antithyroid drugs for less than 3 months. Extracted RNA from PBMCs served as the source of the TCR library. These sequences were also reported in another study, on T cells in Graves' hyperthyroidism and ophthalmopathy.

The sample was peripheral blood mononuclear cells (PBMCs), taken at new diagnosis, from a patient treated with antithyroid drugs. These receptors all come from a woman in her twenties or thirties with Graves disease.

About this clonotype: This sequence is one base from a far larger clone and is likely a read error. V gene TRBV2 combines with J gene TRBJ1-1; D is ambiguous. V lost 8 bases to trimming and J lost 3 bases, with 13 bases between them. The V gene's germline CDR1 is SNHLY and CDR2 FYNNEI. The CDR3 length is 13 residues. The CDR3 sequence: CASSPGMDTEAFF. Written as DNA, the CDR3 is TGTGCCAGCTCCCCCGGCATGGACACTGAAGCTTTCTTT.

V and J are TRBV6-1 and TRBJ2-7, with no clear D. The CDR3 sequence is 13 residues long. The germline V gene has CDR1 MNHNS and CDR2 SASEGT. Trimming took 2 bases from V and 2 from J, leaving 7 bases between them. The CDR3 spells CASSERYPYEQYF. The CDR3 DNA is TGTGCCAGCAGTGAAAGATATCCCTACGAGCAGTACTTC.

This clonotype has at least ten counts. This sequence joins TRBV14 and TRBJ2-6; tentatively, D is TRBD2 (7 bases). The V and J ends lost 0 bases and 2 bases respectively, with 14 bases between them. The CDR3 has 18 residues. Germline loops: CDR1 SGHDN, CDR2 FVKESK. The CDR3 DNA follows: TGTGCCAGCAGCCAAGAATGGGGGGGCGCAGCTGGGGCCAACGTCCTGACTTTC. It translates to CASSQEWGGAAGANVLTF.

The V call is TRBV4-1, the J call TRBJ2-5; 7 bases agree with TRBD2. This CDR3 region has 15 residues. V was clipped by 5 bases and J by 0 bases; unmatched bases: 6. Germline CDR1 MGHRA, CDR2 YSYEKL. This CDR3 is CASSELLADQETQYF. The CDR3 DNA reads TGCGCCAGCAGCGAACTCCTAGCGGACCAAGAGACCCAGTACTTC.

This clonotype was recorded at least ten times. CDR3 protein: CATSALNQPQHF. CDR3 coding DNA: TGTGCCACCAGCGCTCTAAATCAGCCCCAGCATTTT. V usage is TRBV24-1 and J usage is TRBJ1-5, with D hard to call. Germline V lookup: CDR1 KGHDR, CDR2 SFDVKD. The CDR3 runs 12 residues. V dropped 7 bases and J dropped 4 bases, with 7 bases sitting between them.

This clonotype was picked up many times. CDR3 coding DNA: TGCGCCAGCAGCTTGAACTTGGCCGGAGGGCCAGGCAATGAGCAGTTCTTC. Protein: CASSLNLAGGPGNEQFF. The rearrangement joins TRBV5-1 to TRBJ2-1; a weak D match, TRBD2 (6 bases). V gave up 1 base and J gave up 6 bases, with 20 bases separating them. The CDR3 sequence is 17 residues long. The germline V gene encodes CDR1 SGHRS and CDR2 YFSETQ.

At least ten counts were recorded for this clonotype. The chain employs TRBV6-2 or TRBV6-3 and TRBJ2-7; 9 bases agree with TRBD1. The germline CDR1 and CDR2 sequences are MNHEY and SVGEGT. J lost 6 bases, V lost 2 bases, and 5 bases had no gene match. The CDR3 loop spans 14 amino acids. The CDR3 protein is CASSYRTGVSEQYF. The CDR3 DNA reads as TGTGCCAGCAGTTACCGGACAGGGGTGTCCGAGCAGTACTTC.

In this sample, this clonotype turned up a few times. The rearrangement links TRBV19 to TRBJ2-6; maybe TRBD2 (5 bases). V was cut by 7 bases and J by 0 bases, with 19 bases left in between. This CDR3 region has 18 residues. Germline CDR1 is LNHDA and CDR2 is SQIVND (reference sequence). The CDR3 is CASTLSGGLSSGANVLTF. The CDR3 DNA sequence: TGTGCCAGTACTCTCTCTGGAGGCCTAAGCTCTGGGGCCAACGTCCTGACTTTC.

There are many counts of this clonotype. The CDR3 sequence: CASSQRQGAGPYEQYF. CDR3 nucleotide sequence: TGTGCCAGCAGCCAGAGACAGGGGGCGGGTCCCTACGAGCAGTACTTC. The V and J genes are TRBV3-1 and TRBJ2-7, with 10 bases matching TRBD1. Trimming at V came to 3 bases and at J to 2 bases, leaving 7 bases not matched to a gene. The CDR3 is made up of 16 amino acids. The germline CDR1 and CDR2 sequences are LGHDT and YNNKEL (reference sequence).

This clonotype was counted at least ten times. The chain has TRBV15 and TRBJ2-7; D perhaps matches TRBD2 (6 bases). Between the trimmed V and J ends, which lost 4 bases and 4 bases, there was a span of 11 bases. The CDR3 loop spans 13 amino acids. The germline V gene encodes CDR1 LNHNV and CDR2 YYDKDF (reference sequence). The CDR3 sequence: CATSKSRGYEQYF. CDR3 nucleotides: TGTGCCACCAGCAAAAGCCGGGGGTACGAGCAGTACTTC.

This clonotype was seen many times. CDR3 in amino acids: CSVEDYWSSYNEQFF. CDR3 nucleotide sequence: TGCAGCGTTGAAGATTACTGGAGCTCCTACAATGAGCAGTTCTTC. The rearrangement joins TRBV29-1 to TRBJ2-1; D uncertain. Germline loops: CDR1 SQVTM, CDR2 ANQGSEA. The CDR3 spans 15 residues. Trimming shortened V by 0 bases and J by 0 bases, and 9 bases separated the two germline ends.

Notes on this clonotype: One base away lies a much larger clone, so this may be a sequencing read error. This chain connects TRBV27 to TRBJ2-2; D perhaps matches TRBD2 (5 bases). Germline-derived CDR1 and CDR2 are MNHEY and SMNVEV (reference sequence). The V and J ends lost 1 base and 7 bases respectively, with 13 bases between them. The CDR3 runs 15 residues. CDR3 nucleotides: TGTGCCAGCAGTTTATTGCGCAGCGGAATCGGGGAGCTGTTTTTT. Translation gives CASSLLRSGIGELFF.

This clonotype was observed a handful of times. The junction departs from the called germline gene at one end, perhaps through a read error. V is TRBV11-2 and J is TRBJ2-1; D may match TRBD1 or TRBD2 (7 bases each). The CDR3 runs to 14 residues. Germline CDR1 is SGHAT and CDR2 is FQNNGV. The CDR3 DNA follows: TGCGCCAGCAGCTTAGTAGGGGGCGGGGGTGAGCAGTTCTTC. The encoded protein is CASSLVGGGGEQFF.

This clonotype was seen ten or more times. The CDR3 here is CASSSGLDTGELFF. As DNA, the CDR3 is TGTGCCAGCAGTTCGGGACTAGACACCGGGGAGCTGTTTTTT. This chain connects TRBV7-3 to TRBJ2-2; 8 bases align to TRBD2. This CDR3 comprises 14 residues. Germline values: CDR1 SGHTA, CDR2 FQGTGA. The J segment lost 3 bases and the V segment lost 6 bases, leaving 3 bases of the junction unmatched. The variable domain in full, completed from reference TRBV7-3 and TRBJ2-2, reads GAGVSQTPSNKVTEKGKYVELRCDPISGHTALYWYRQSLGQGPEFLIYFQGTGAADDSGLPNDRFFAVRPEGSVSTLKIQRTERGDSAVYLCASSSGLDTGELFFGEGSRLTVL.

This clonotype was recorded many times. This chain links TRBV24-1 with TRBJ1-5; D is undetermined. The CDR3 spans 12 residues. The V gene lost 5 bases and the J gene lost 4 bases, with 5 bases spanning the gap. Per germline, CDR1 KGHDR and CDR2 SFDVKD. CDR3 loop: CATSVGNQPQHF. The CDR3 DNA follows: TGTGCCACCAGTGTAGGGAATCAGCCCCAGCATTTT.

This clonotype was seen repeatedly, ten times or more. The chain has TRBV18 and TRBJ1-3; no firm D call. The CDR3 covers 14 residues. Germline loops: CDR1 KGHSH, CDR2 LQKENI. The ends were cut back, 0 bases at V and 8 bases at J, with 11 bases in the middle. CDR3 coding DNA: TGTGCCAGCTCACCACCCCGGGGTGGTCACACCATATATTTT. The encoded protein is CASSPPRGGHTIYF.

This clonotype was counted at least ten times. V and J are TRBV28 and TRBJ2-5, with D perhaps matching TRBD1 (5 bases). The CDR3 has 15 residues. V dropped 2 bases and J dropped 5 bases, with 15 bases sitting between them. In germline, CDR1 is MDHEN, CDR2 SYDVKM. CDR3: CASSLPQGRRETQYF. In nucleotides, the CDR3 is TGTGCCAGCAGTTTACCCCAGGGCAGAAGGGAGACCCAGTACTTC.

This clonotype was seen ten or more times. The chain is built from TRBV3-1 and TRBJ1-1; D uncertain. Germline V gene sequence: CDR1 LGHDT, CDR2 YNNKEL (reference sequence). The CDR3 consists of 12 residues. Trimming removed 1 base at V and 7 bases at J, with 7 bases between. The CDR3 DNA follows: TGTGCCAGCAGCCAAGTGGCCAGTGAAGCTTTCTTT. Its protein product is CASSQVASEAFF.

This chain links TRBV9 with TRBJ2-3, with a weak D call TRBD2 (6 bases). Germline values: CDR1 SGDLS, CDR2 YYNGEE. The CDR3 has 18 amino acids. V gave up 0 bases and J gave up 2 bases, with 19 bases separating them. CDR3: CASSVAGLFSDLTDTQYF. DNA of the CDR3: TGTGCCAGCAGCGTAGCCGGACTATTCTCTGACCTCACAGATACGCAGTATTTT.

In its sample, this clonotype was seen many times. This sequence joins TRBV7-6 and TRBJ1-5, with unresolved D. In germline, CDR1 is SGHVS, CDR2 FNYEAQ. This CDR3 has 15 residues. Between the trimmed V and J ends, which lost 2 bases and 5 bases, there was a span of 13 bases. CDR3 nucleotide sequence: TGTGCCAGCAGCTTATATCGAGGATCCCATCAGCCCCAGCATTTT. This translates into CASSLYRGSHQPQHF.

This clonotype was observed a few times. The chain is built from TRBV27 and TRBJ1-5; no clear D. CDR3 length equals 14 residues. Germline V gene sequence: CDR1 MNHEY, CDR2 SMNVEV (reference sequence). The V gene lost 2 bases and the J gene lost 4 bases, with 9 bases spanning the gap. The CDR3 sequence: CASSLKGKNQPQHF. The DNA of the CDR3 is TGTGCCAGCAGTTTAAAGGGAAAGAATCAGCCCCAGCATTTT.

Concerning this clonotype itself: A much larger clone differs from this one at a single base, so this may be a read error. This chain connects TRBV6-1 to TRBJ2-7, with 7 bases identical to TRBD2. Germline values: CDR1 MNHNS, CDR2 SASEGT. This CDR3 region has 12 residues. The CDR3 nucleotides are TGTGCCAGCTGGGGGGGAACCTACGGGCAGTACTTC. It specifies CASWGGTYGQYF.

This clonotype has more than one count but fewer than ten. The chain is built from TRBV18 and TRBJ1-2, with 8 nucleotides matching TRBD1. V shed 3 bases, J shed 4 bases, and the junction held 25 bases outside the gene matches. Germline CDR1 KGHSH, CDR2 LQKENI. The CDR3 is 21 residues long. The CDR3 here is CASSPPIMDRDWASPIYGYTF. The CDR3 DNA reads TGTGCCAGCTCACCGCCTATTATGGACAGGGATTGGGCTAGTCCGATCTATGGCTACACCTTC.

This clonotype was seen ten or more times. This CDR3 reads CASSQGPPDTQYF. The CDR3 DNA reads TGTGCCAGCTCACAGGGGCCCCCAGATACGCAGTATTTT. This rearrangement joins TRBV18 to TRBJ2-3; TRBD1 might be the D (5 bases). From germline, CDR1 is KGHSH and CDR2 LQKENI. Trimming took off 4 bases at V and 4 bases at J, with 9 bases between the two ends. This CDR3 contains 13 residues.

This clonotype was detected ten times or more. The chain uses TRBV5-1 and TRBJ2-7, with no clear D. Germline CDR1 reads SGHRS; CDR2 reads YFSETQ. Trimming removed 0 bases from V and 6 bases from J, with 13 bases in between. The CDR3 length is 14 residues. The DNA for the CDR3 is TGCGCCAGCAGCTTGGGGGTGGCTGTGGGCGAGCAGTACTTC. Protein sequence: CASSLGVAVGEQYF. The full variable domain, completed using reference TRBV5-1 and TRBJ2-7, is KAGVTQTPRYLIKTRGQQVTLSCSPISGHRSVSWYQQTPGQGLQFLFEYFSETQRNKGNFPGRFSGRQFSNSRSEMNVSTLELGDSALYLCASSLGVAVGEQYFGPGTRLTVT.

This clonotype has a count of ten or more. The genes are TRBV18 and TRBJ2-7, with 7 bases lining up with TRBD1. The junction had 9 bases not matched to a gene; V was cut back by 4 bases and J by 6 bases. Germline CDR1 and CDR2: KGHSH and LQKENI. This CDR3 is 14 amino acids long. DNA of the CDR3: TGTGCCAGCTCACGTAACAGGGGTCTAAGCGAGCAGTACTTC. Translated, it gives CASSRNRGLSEQYF.

Concerning this clonotype: It may be a read error: a sequence one base away is much more abundant. V is TRBV5-1 and J is TRBJ2-2; TRBD2 aligns across 8 bases. CDR3 size: 16 residues. Germline CDR1 and CDR2: SGHRS and YFSETQ. CDR3 sequence: CASALLTSANTGEPFF. CDR3 DNA: TGCGCCAGCGCACTCCTGACTAGCGCGAACACCGGGGAGCCGTTTTTT.

The chain has TRBV24-1 and TRBJ2-1; the match to TRBD1 covers 9 bases. The CDR3 runs to 13 residues. Germline loops: CDR1 KGHDR, CDR2 SFDVKD. Trimming took 7 bases from V and 7 from J; bases not matched to a gene: 4. DNA of the CDR3: TGTGCCACCAGGACAGGGGGGGGTAATGAGCAGTTCTTC. It translates to CATRTGGGNEQFF.

This clonotype was picked up many times. This rearrangement joins TRBV18 to TRBJ2-7, with TRBD2 matching 8 bases. This CDR3 is built from 15 residues. CDR1 and CDR2 from the germline V gene are KGHSH and LQKENI. J lost 2 bases, V lost 0 bases, and 3 bases had no gene match. The CDR3 spells CASSPPGLVTYEQYF. As DNA, the CDR3 is TGTGCCAGCTCACCACCGGGACTAGTTACCTACGAGCAGTACTTC.

The chain recombines TRBV9 with TRBJ1-3, with D possibly matching TRBD1 (5 bases). Germline V gene lookup returns CDR1 SGDLS and CDR2 YYNGEE. V shed 3 bases and J shed 0 bases, with 16 bases lying between them. This CDR3 is 17 amino acids long. This chain's CDR3 is CASSAGELTYSGNTIYF. CDR3 bases: TGTGCCAGCAGCGCGGGGGAACTAACATACTCTGGAAACACCATATATTTT.